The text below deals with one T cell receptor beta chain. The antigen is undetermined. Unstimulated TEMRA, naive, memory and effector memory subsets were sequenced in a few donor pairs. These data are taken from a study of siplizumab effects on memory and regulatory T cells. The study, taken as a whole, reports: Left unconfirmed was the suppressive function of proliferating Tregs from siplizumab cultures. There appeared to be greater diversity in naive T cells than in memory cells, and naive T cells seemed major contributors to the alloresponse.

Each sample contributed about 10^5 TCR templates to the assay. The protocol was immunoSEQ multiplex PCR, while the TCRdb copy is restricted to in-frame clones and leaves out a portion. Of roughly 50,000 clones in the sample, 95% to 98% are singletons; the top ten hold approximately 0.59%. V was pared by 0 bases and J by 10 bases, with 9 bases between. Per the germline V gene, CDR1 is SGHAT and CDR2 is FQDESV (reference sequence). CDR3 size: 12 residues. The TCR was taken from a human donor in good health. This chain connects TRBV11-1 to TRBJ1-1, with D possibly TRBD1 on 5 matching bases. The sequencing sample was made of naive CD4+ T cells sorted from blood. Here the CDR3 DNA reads TGTGCCAGCAGCTTAGCGGGACGGATAGCTTTCTTT. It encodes CASSLAGRIAFF.